This T cell receptor (beta chain) was observed in a study of identical twins. Trimming removed 1 base at V and 5 bases at J, with 12 bases between. This CDR3 region has 15 residues. Germline V gives CDR1 SNHLY, CDR2 FYNNEI. One entry per CDR3 protein results from TCRdb running MiXCR on the 5' RACE reads. The repertoire holds hundreds of thousands of distinct CDR3 sequences, with about 12% as singletons. This clonotype was counted between two and nine times. These data were also filed under a second study, of yellow fever vaccine responses in identical twins.

V and J are TRBV2 and TRBJ2-1; D uncertain. Sequenced: PBMCs. The receptor was derived from a woman between 18 and 30 years old in good health. Here the CDR3 reads CASSEESAANNEQFF. The DNA of the CDR3 is TGTGCCAGCAGTGAAGAATCGGCAGCGAACAATGAGCAGTTCTTC. The complete variable domain, with remaining parts taken from reference TRBV2 and TRBJ2-1, reads EPEVTQTPSHQVTQMGQEVILRCVPISNHLYFYWYRQILGQKVEFLVSFYNNEISEKSEIFDDQFSVERPDGSNFTLKIRSTKLEDSAMYFCASSEESAANNEQFFGPGTRLTVL.